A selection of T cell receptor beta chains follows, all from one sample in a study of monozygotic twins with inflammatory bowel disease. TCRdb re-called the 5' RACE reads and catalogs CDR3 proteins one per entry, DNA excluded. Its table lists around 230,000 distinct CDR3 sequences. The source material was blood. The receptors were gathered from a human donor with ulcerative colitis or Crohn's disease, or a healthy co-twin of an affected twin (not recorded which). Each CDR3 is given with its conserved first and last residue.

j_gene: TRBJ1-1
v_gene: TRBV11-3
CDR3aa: CASSAASGTEAFF

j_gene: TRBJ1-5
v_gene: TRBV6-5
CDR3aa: CASSTRDYQPQHF

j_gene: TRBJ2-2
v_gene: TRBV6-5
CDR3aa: CASSYLQGPGELFF

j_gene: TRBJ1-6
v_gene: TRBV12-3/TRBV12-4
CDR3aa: CASSPNHRAQNSPLHF

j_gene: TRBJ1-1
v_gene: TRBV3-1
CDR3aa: CASSQGGQIEAFF

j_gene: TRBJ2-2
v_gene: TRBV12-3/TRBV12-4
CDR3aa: CASNKGPNTGELFF

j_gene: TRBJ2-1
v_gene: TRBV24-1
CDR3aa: CATGKDDEQFF

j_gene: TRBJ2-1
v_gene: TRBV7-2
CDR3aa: CASSLYSYNEQFF

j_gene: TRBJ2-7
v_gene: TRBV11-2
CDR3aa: CASSLMSDIYEQYF

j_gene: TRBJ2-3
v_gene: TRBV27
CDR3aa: CASSLKNRGSTDTQYF

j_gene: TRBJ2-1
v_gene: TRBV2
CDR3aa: CASALGTRYEQFF

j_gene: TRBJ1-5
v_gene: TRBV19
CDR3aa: CASSWTLYNQPQHF

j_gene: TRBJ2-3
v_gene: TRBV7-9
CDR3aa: CASSPPGEDTQYF

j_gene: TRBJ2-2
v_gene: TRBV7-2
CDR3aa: CASRGRPNTGELFF

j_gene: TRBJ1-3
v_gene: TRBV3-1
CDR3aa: CASSRTARSGNTIYF

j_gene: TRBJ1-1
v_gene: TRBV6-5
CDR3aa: CASSSNPGKGARRAFF

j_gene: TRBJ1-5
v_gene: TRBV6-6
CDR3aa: CASSRDSVNQPQHF

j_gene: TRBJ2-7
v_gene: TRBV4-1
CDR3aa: CASSQRDSYEQYF

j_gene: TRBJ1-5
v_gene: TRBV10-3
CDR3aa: CAIQDSIFQPQHF

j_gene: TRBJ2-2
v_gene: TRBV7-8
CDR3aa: CASSFGPPRKTGELFF

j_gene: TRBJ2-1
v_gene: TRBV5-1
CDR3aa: CASRLEGTVQFF

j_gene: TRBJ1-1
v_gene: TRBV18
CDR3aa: CASSNLGGRDTEAFF

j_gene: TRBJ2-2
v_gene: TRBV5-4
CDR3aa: CASSLRRTSGVNTGELFF

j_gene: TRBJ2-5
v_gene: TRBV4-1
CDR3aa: CASSQLLEALPESNSQETQYF

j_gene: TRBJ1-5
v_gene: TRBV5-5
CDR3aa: CASSLEMPQHF

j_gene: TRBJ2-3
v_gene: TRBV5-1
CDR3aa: CASSLGDSALIDTQYF

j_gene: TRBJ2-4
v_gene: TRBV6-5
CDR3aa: CASSYSGGKAKNIQYF